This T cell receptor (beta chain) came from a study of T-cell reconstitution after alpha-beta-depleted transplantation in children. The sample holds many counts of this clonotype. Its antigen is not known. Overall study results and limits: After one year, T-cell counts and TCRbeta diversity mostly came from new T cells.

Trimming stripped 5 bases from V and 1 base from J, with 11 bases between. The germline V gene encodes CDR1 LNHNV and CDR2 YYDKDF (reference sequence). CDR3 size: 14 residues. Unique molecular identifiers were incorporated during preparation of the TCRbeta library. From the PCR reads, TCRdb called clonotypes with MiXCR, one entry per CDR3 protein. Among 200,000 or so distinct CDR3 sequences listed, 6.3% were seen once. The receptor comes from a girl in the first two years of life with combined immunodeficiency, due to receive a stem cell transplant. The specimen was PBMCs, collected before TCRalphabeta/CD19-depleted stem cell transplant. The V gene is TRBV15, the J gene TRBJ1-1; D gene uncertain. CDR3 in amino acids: CATSFNWENTEAFF. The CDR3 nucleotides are TGTGCCACCAGCTTCAATTGGGAGAACACTGAAGCTTTCTTT.